The source of this T cell receptor beta chain is a study of shared clonotypes between healthy human individuals. Genomic DNA from each subset was divided evenly over several immunoSEQ plates. Repertoires were generated with immunoSEQ multiplex PCR, while TCRdb's copy carries only in-frame clones and drops some. The data hold 550,000 to 700,000 clones, with 73% observed a single time. This clone was found once. The study separated CD4+ cells into CD45RA+ naive and CD45RA-negative memory subsets. Germline lookup yields CDR1 MDHEN and CDR2 SYDVKM. This CDR3 spans 18 amino acids. V shed 0 bases and J 0 bases; nucleotides not matched to a gene: 5.

Material: memory CD4+ T cells sorted from blood. Documented subset: CD45RA-negative fraction. The receptor comes from a woman between 25 and 40 years old in good health. The chain combines TRBV28 with TRBJ1-5, with 10 bases aligning to TRBD1. The CDR3: CASSLWWDRGYSNQPQHF. The CDR3 region has the DNA TGTGCCAGCAGTTTATGGTGGGACAGGGGTTATAGCAATCAGCCCCAGCATTTT.